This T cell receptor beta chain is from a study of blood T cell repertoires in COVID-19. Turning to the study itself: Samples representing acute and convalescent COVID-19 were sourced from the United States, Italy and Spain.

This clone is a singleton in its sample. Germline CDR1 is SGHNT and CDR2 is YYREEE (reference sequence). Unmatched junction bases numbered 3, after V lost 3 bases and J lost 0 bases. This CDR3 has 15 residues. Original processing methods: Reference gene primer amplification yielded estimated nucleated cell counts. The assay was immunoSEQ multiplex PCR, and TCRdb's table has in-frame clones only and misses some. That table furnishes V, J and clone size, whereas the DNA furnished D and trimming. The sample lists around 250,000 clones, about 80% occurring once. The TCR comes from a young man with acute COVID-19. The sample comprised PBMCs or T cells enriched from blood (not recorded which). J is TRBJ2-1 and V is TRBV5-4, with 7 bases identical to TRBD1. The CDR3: CASSSTGVSYNEQFF. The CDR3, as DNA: TGTGCCAGCAGCTCCACAGGGGTCTCCTACAATGAGCAGTTCTTC.